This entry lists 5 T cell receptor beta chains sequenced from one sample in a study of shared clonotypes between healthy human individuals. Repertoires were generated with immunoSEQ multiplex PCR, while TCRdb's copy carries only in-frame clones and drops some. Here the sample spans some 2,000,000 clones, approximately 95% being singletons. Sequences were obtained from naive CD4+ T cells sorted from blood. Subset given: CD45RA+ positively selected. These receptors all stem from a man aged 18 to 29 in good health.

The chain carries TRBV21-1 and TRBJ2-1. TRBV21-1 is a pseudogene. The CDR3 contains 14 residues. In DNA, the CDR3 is TGTGCCAGCAGCAGAAACCCACAAGGCAATGAGCAGTTCTTC. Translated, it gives CASSRNPQGNEQFF.

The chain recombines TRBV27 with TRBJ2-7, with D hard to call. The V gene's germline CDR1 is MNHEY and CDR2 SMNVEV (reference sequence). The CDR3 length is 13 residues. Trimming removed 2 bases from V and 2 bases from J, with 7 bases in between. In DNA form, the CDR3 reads TGTGCCAGCAGTTTAGACATTGCCTACGAGCAGTACTTC. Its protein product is CASSLDIAYEQYF.

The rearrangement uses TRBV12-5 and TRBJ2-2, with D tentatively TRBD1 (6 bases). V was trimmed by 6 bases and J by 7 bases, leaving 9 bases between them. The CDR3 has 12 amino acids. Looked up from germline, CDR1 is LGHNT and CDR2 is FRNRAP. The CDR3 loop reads CASGRDIGELFF. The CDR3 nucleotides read TGTGCTAGTGGCCGGGACATCGGGGAGCTGTTTTTT.

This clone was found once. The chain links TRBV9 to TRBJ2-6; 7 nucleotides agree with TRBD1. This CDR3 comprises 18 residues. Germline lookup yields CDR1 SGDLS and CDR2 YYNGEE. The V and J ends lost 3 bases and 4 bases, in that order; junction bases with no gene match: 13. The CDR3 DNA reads TGTGCCAGCAGCGCCGGGACAGCCACTCGCGGAGGGGCCAACGTCCTGACTTTC. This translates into CASSAGTATRGGANVLTF.

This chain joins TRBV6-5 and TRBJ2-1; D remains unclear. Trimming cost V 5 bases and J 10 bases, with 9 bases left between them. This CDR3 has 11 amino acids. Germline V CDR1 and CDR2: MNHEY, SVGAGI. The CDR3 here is CASSEVPEQFF. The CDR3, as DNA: TGTGCCAGCAGTGAAGTGCCCGAGCAGTTCTTC.